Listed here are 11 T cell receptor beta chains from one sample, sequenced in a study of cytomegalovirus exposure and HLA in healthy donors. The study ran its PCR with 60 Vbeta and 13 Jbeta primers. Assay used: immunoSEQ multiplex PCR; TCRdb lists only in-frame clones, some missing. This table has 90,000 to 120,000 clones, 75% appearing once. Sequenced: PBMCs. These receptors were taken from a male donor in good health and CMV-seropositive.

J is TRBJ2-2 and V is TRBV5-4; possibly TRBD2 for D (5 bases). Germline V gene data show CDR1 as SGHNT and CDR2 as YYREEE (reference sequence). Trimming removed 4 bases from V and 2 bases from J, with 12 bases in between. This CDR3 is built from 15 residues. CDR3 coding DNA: TGTGCCAGCAGCGTTGGACGGGGAAACACCGGGGAGCTGTTTTTT. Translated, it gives CASSVGRGNTGELFF.

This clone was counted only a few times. This CDR3 reads CASTVTGVTEAFF. Written as DNA, the CDR3 is TGTGCCAGTACCGTGACAGGGGTCACTGAAGCTTTCTTT. The V gene is TRBV28, the J gene TRBJ1-1, with TRBD1 identical over 8 bases. Germline V lookup: CDR1 MDHEN, CDR2 SYDVKM. With 9 bases clipped from V and 4 bases from J, the junction kept 7 bases outside the gene matches. The CDR3 totals 13 residues.

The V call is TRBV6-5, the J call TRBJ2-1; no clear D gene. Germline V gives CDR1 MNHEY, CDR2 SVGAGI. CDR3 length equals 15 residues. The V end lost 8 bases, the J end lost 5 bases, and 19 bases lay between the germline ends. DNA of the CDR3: TGTGCCAGCGGCATCGGGTCCGCCTGGAACAATGAGCAGTTCTTC. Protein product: CASGIGSAWNNEQFF.

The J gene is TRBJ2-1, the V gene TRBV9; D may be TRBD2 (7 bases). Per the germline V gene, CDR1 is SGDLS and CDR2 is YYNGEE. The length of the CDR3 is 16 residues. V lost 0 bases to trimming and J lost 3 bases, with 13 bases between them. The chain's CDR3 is CASSVVGGEVYNEQFF. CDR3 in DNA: TGTGCCAGCAGCGTAGTAGGGGGGGAAGTCTACAATGAGCAGTTCTTC.

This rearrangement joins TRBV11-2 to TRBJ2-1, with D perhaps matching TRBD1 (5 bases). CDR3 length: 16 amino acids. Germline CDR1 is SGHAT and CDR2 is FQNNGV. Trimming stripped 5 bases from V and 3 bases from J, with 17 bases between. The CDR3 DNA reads TGTGCCAGCAGCCCCTACCCCGGACACCGCTACAATGAGCAGTTCTTC. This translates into CASSPYPGHRYNEQFF.

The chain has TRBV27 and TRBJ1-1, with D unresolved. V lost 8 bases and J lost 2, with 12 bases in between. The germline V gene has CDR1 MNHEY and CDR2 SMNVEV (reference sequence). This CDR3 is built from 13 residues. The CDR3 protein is CASWSLLNTEAFF. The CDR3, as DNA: TGTGCCAGCTGGAGCCTGCTAAACACTGAAGCTTTCTTT.

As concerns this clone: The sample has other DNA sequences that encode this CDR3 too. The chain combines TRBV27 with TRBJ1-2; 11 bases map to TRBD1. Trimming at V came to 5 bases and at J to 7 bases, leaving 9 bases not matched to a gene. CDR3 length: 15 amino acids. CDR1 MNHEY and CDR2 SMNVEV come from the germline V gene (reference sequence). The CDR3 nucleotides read TGTGCCAGCAGTCTAAGAGGACAGGGGGCGCGTGGCTACACCTTC. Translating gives CASSLRGQGARGYTF.

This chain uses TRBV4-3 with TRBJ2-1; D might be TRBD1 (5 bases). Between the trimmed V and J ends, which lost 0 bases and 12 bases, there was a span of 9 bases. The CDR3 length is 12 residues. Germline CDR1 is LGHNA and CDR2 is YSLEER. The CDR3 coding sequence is TGCGCCAGCAGCCAAGACAGGGCGGTGCAGTTCTTC. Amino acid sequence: CASSQDRAVQFF.

The CDR3: CASSLPGGQELRFF. The CDR3 nucleotides read TGTGCCAGCAGCTTGCCAGGGGGACAAGAACTTAGGTTCTTT. The chain recombines TRBV7-2 with TRBJ1-1, with 7 nucleotides matching TRBD1. The CDR3 has 14 residues. Germline V CDR1 and CDR2: SGHTA, FQGNSA. The V gene end was trimmed by 3 bases and the J gene end by 14 bases; junction bases not matched to a gene: 15.

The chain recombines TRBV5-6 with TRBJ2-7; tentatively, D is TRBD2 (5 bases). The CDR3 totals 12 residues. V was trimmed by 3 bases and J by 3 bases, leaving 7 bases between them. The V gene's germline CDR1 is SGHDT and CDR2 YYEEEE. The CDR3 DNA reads TGTGCCAGCAGCTACGGGATCTACGAGCAGTACTTC. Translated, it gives CASSYGIYEQYF.

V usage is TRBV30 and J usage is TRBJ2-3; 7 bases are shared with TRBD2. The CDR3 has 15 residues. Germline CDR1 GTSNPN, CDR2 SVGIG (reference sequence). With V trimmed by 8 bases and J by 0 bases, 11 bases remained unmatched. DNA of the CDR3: TGTGCCCAAAGGGGCGGGGGACCTAGCACAGATACGCAGTATTTT. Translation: CAQRGGGPSTDTQYF. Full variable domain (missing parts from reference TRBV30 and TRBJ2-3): SQTIHQWPATLVQPVGSPLSLECTVEGTSNPNLYWYRQAAGRGLQLLFYSVGIGQISSEVPQNLSASRPQDRQFILSSKKLLLSDSGFYLCAQRGGGPSTDTQYFGPGTRLTVL.